Described below is a single T cell receptor beta chain sequence and its context. The target antigen is unknown. TCRdb ran MiXCR on the RT-PCR reads and lists one entry per CDR3 protein. The table includes hundreds of thousands of distinct CDR3 sequences, more than 15% detected once. This specimen comes from a study of response to subunit inactivated influenza vaccine. After removal of 5 bases from V and 0 bases from J, the junction contained 7 bases not matched to a gene. The CDR3 is made up of 16 amino acids. Germline CDR1 and CDR2: SGDLS and YYNGEE. Study-level results: Authors proposed each seasonal influenza vaccination draws in few new T cells.

The V gene is TRBV9, the J gene TRBJ2-1; the match to TRBD1 covers 8 bases. The sample here was PBMCs from blood, taken 11 to 12 days after vaccination. This clonotype originated in a man in his fifties who received an inactivated influenza vaccine. The CDR3 nucleotides are TGTGCCAGCAGTATAGGGGGGACAGGCTCCTACAATGAGCAGTTCTTC. The encoded protein is CASSIGGTGSYNEQFF. Drawing the rest from reference TRBV9 and TRBJ2-1, the complete variable domain is DSGVTQTPKHLITATGQRVTLRCSPRSGDLSVYWYQQSLDQGLQFLIQYYNGEERAKGNILERFSAQQFPDLHSELNLSSLELGDSALYFCASSIGGTGSYNEQFFGPGTRLTVL.